These 18 T cell receptor beta chains were all obtained from the same sample, sequenced in a study of T cell repertoires in cytomegalovirus infection. TCRdb re-called the reads with MiXCR, one entry per CDR3 protein. The sample contains 160,000 or so distinct CDR3 sequences, about 15% of which appear only once. Sequencing was done on a sample of CD8+ T cells from PBMCs. These receptors all come from a human donor in good health (CMV status not recorded). Some clones in this sample may be carry-over from other donors' samples.

This clonotype was found a few times. This sequence joins TRBV7-9 and TRBJ2-4; D is unclear. V was trimmed by 5 bases and J by 0 bases, leaving 8 bases between them. The germline gives CDR1 SEHNR, CDR2 FQNEAQ (reference sequence). This CDR3 comprises 14 residues. The CDR3 nucleotides read TGTGCCAGCAGCGCCGCGCTAGCCAAAAACATTCAGTACTTC. Its protein product is CASSAALAKNIQYF.

CDR3 nucleotide sequence: TGTGCCAGCAGCCCACCGGGACAGGGGGCTACCGGGGAGCTGTTTTTT. The encoded protein is CASSPPGQGATGELFF. The genes are TRBV11-1 and TRBJ2-2; 12 positions agree with TRBD1. The V and J ends lost 5 bases and 5 bases, in that order; junction bases with no gene match: 6. Looked up from germline, CDR1 is SGHAT and CDR2 is FQDESV (reference sequence). CDR3 size: 16 residues.

This clonotype was counted a few times. The chain uses TRBV19 and TRBJ2-3; 9 bases agree with TRBD2. Trimming cost V 5 bases and J 3 bases; bases outside gene matches: 9. The CDR3 totals 16 residues. The germline gives CDR1 LNHDA, CDR2 SQIVND (reference sequence). The CDR3 loop is CASSSPRGRDTDTQYF. In DNA form, the CDR3 reads TGTGCCAGTAGTTCCCCTCGCGGGAGGGATACAGATACGCAGTATTTT.

This clonotype was seen a handful of times. The chain uses TRBV6-5 and TRBJ2-1, with D possibly matching TRBD2 (5 bases). Trimming took off 5 bases at V and 12 bases at J, with 17 bases between the two ends. In germline, CDR1 is MNHEY, CDR2 SVGAGI. The CDR3 runs 13 residues. The CDR3 is CASSHPPPRGQFF. The CDR3 DNA sequence: TGTGCCAGCAGTCATCCCCCCCCACGGGGGCAGTTCTTC.

The table lists this clonotype with a few counts. This chain connects TRBV29-1 to TRBJ2-7; D tentatively fits TRBD1 or TRBD2 (8 bases each). The V end was cut by 6 bases, the J end by 6 bases, with 21 bases between. Looked up from germline, CDR1 is SQVTM and CDR2 is ANQGSEA. This CDR3 has 14 amino acids. Here the CDR3 reads CSVAGGDRSGEQYF. The CDR3 DNA is TGCAGCGTGGCCGGGGGGGACAGGTCGGGCGAGCAGTACTTC.

The rearrangement uses TRBV7-3 and TRBJ2-1; 8 bases match TRBD2. Germline V lookup: CDR1 SGHTA, CDR2 FQGTGA. J lost 6 bases, V lost 5 bases, and 12 bases had no gene match. The CDR3 has 16 residues. The CDR3 DNA is TGTGCCAGCAGCCGCGAGCGGGAGATGGTTGGCAATGAGCAGTTCTTC. Amino acids: CASSREREMVGNEQFF.

The rearrangement uses TRBV2 and TRBJ1-3; no firm D call. Trimming stripped 6 bases from V and 0 bases from J, with 6 bases between. In germline, CDR1 is SNHLY, CDR2 FYNNEI. CDR3 length equals 13 residues. The CDR3 DNA is TGTGCCAGCAGACAGCGCTCTGGAAACACCATATATTTT. It translates to CASRQRSGNTIYF. Full variable domain (outside the CDR3, taken from reference TRBV2 and TRBJ1-3): EPEVTQTPSHQVTQMGQEVILRCVPISNHLYFYWYRQILGQKVEFLVSFYNNEISEKSEIFDDQFSVERPDGSNFTLKIRSTKLEDSAMYFCASRQRSGNTIYFGEGSWLTVV.

Only a few counts were recorded for this clonotype. The chain has TRBV4-3 and TRBJ2-1, with D possibly called TRBD1 or TRBD2 (5 bases each). The germline CDR1 and CDR2 sequences are LGHNA and YSLEER. Trimming pared 0 bases from V and 0 bases from J, leaving 9 bases between. CDR3 length: 16 amino acids. The CDR3 is CASSQEPGSSYNEQFF. In nucleotides, the CDR3 is TGCGCCAGCAGCCAAGAGCCAGGGAGCTCCTACAATGAGCAGTTCTTC.

Only a few counts were recorded for this clonotype. This rearrangement joins TRBV6-2 or TRBV6-3 to TRBJ1-5; 10 bases align to TRBD1. Germline V gene data show CDR1 as MNHEY and CDR2 as SVGEGT. This CDR3 is built from 16 residues. Unmatched junction bases numbered 4, after V lost 3 bases and J lost 2 bases. The CDR3 nucleotides are TGTGCCAGCAGTTATAACGGACAGGGGGGCAATCAGCCCCAGCATTTT. This encodes CASSYNGQGGNQPQHF.

The J gene is TRBJ2-1, the V gene TRBV9; 12 bases are shared with TRBD2. Germline lookup yields CDR1 SGDLS and CDR2 YYNGEE. Unmatched junction bases numbered 5, after V lost 0 bases and J lost 10 bases. The length of the CDR3 is 15 residues. The CDR3 region is CASSVGTSGTWEQFF. CDR3 DNA: TGTGCCAGCAGCGTAGGGACTAGCGGGACGTGGGAGCAGTTCTTC.

This clonotype was observed a handful of times. This chain joins TRBV7-8 and TRBJ2-7; possibly TRBD1 for D (6 bases). The V end lost 1 base, the J end lost 0 bases, and 13 bases lay between the germline ends. The germline CDR1 and CDR2 sequences are SGHVS and FQNEAQ. The CDR3 is made up of 16 amino acids. The CDR3 nucleotides read TGTGCCAGCAGCTTAGTTCGTGCAGGGGCCTCCTACGAGCAGTACTTC. The encoded protein is CASSLVRAGASYEQYF.

Turning to this clonotype: Its ends do not fully match the called genes, so a read error is possible. This rearrangement joins TRBV4-3 to TRBJ2-7; TRBD2 matches at 11 bases. CDR1 LGHNA and CDR2 YSLEER come from the germline V gene. CDR3 size: 15 residues. CDR3 sequence (DNA): TGCGCCAGCACCCAAGTACTAGCGGGAGCGGGCGAGCAGTACTTC. Translated: CASTQVLAGAGEQYF.

This clonotype was counted between two and nine times. The chain has TRBV15 and TRBJ2-1; perhaps TRBD2 as D (7 bases). V lost 7 bases to trimming and J lost 6 bases, with 22 bases between them. The germline gives CDR1 LNHNV, CDR2 YYDKDF (reference sequence). This CDR3 contains 16 residues. CDR3 amino acids: CATNAGLRRGGNEQFF. CDR3 coding DNA: TGTGCCACCAACGCAGGTCTCAGAAGGGGGGGCAATGAGCAGTTCTTC.

This chain joins TRBV4-1 and TRBJ1-5, with a weak D call TRBD1 (5 bases). Germline V gene sequence: CDR1 MGHRA, CDR2 YSYEKL. This CDR3 is 15 amino acids long. With 0 bases removed from V and 7 bases from J, the gap between germline ends came to 13 bases. The CDR3 region is CASSQDSGLGQPQHF. Written as DNA, the CDR3 is TGCGCCAGCAGCCAAGATTCAGGGCTCGGACAGCCCCAGCATTTT.

There are a few counts of this clonotype. The V gene is TRBV7-6, the J gene TRBJ2-1; D gene unclear. The CDR3 loop spans 15 amino acids. V lost 2 bases and J 2 bases, leaving 10 bases between the germline ends. CDR1 and CDR2 (germline): SGHVS, FNYEAQ. The CDR3 loop reads CASSLRPSTYNEQFF. DNA of the CDR3: TGTGCCAGCAGCTTAAGGCCGAGCACCTACAATGAGCAGTTCTTC.

There are a few counts of this clonotype. The genes are TRBV14 and TRBJ1-1, with D tentatively TRBD1 (5 bases). V lost 3 bases to trimming and J lost 8 bases, with 13 bases between them. The germline gives CDR1 SGHDN, CDR2 FVKESK. The CDR3 spans 13 residues. The CDR3 spells CASSQEGRPEAFF. CDR3 coding DNA: TGTGCCAGCAGCCAGGAGGGACGACCAGAAGCTTTCTTT.

This rearrangement joins TRBV7-2 to TRBJ1-2; 8 nucleotides agree with TRBD1. CDR3 length: 14 residues. Germline values: CDR1 SGHTA, CDR2 FQGNSA. The V gene end was trimmed by 5 bases and the J gene end by 7 bases; junction bases not matched to a gene: 9. CDR3 in amino acids: CASSPRTGFGGYTF. CDR3 sequence (DNA): TGTGCCAGCAGCCCCCGGACAGGGTTCGGTGGCTACACCTTC.

This clonotype was observed a few times. V is TRBV28 and J is TRBJ2-1, with D maybe TRBD1 (6 bases). Looked up from germline, CDR1 is MDHEN and CDR2 is SYDVKM. The germline V and J ends were trimmed by 5 bases and 5 bases, with 19 bases remaining between them. CDR3 length equals 16 residues. CDR3 in amino acids: CASSPPDRGWDNEQFF. The CDR3 region has the DNA TGTGCCAGCAGTCCTCCTGATAGGGGGTGGGACAATGAGCAGTTCTTC.